The present TCR beta chain was sequenced within a study of T cells after posttransplantation cyclophosphamide. Study findings and constraints: Later blood repertoires were often dominated by clones from the donor CD8+ memory compartment.

The CDR3 extends over 13 amino acids. V was clipped by 6 bases and J by 4 bases; unmatched bases: 4. Germline CDR1 is MNHEY and CDR2 is SVGAGI. Clones were sequenced by immunoSEQ multiplex PCR, and TCRdb holds only the in-frame ones, with some missing. In total the sample includes 20,000 to 25,000 clones, none of them seen once. This clone came up many times. Its specificity is not known. The gene calls are TRBV6-5 and TRBJ1-1; 8 bases match TRBD1. The sequence was collected from a woman in her fifties or sixties in good health, CMV-negative, and a related stem cell transplant donor. Sequencing was done on a sample of PBMCs. CDR3 residues: CASSLQGATEAFF. For the CDR3, the DNA is TGTGCCAGCAGCCTCCAGGGGGCCACTGAAGCTTTCTTT.